This T cell receptor (beta chain) was profiled in a study of shared clonotypes between healthy human individuals. As concerns this clone: In the same sample, other DNA sequences code for this CDR3.

The repertoire was sequenced with immunoSEQ multiplex PCR; TCRdb's copy has only in-frame clones and lacks some. The sample shows roughly 660,000 clones, about 90% of them seen only once. Germline V lookup: CDR1 SEHNR, CDR2 FQNEAQ (reference sequence). Trimming at V came to 4 bases and at J to 4 bases, leaving 5 bases not matched to a gene. The CDR3 runs 14 residues. V usage is TRBV7-9 and J usage is TRBJ1-2; TRBD1 matches at 8 bases. This TCR was sampled from a man between 18 and 35 years old in good health. Some clones in this sample may be carry-over from other donors' samples. The sequenced sample was memory CD8+ T cells from PBMCs. Subset given: CD45RO+ cells pooled with CCR7-negative TemRA cells. The CDR3 bases are TGTGCCAGCAGCTCAGGGGGCGCGAGCTATGGCTACACCTTC. Residues: CASSSGGASYGYTF.